Shown below are 26 T cell receptor beta chains from a single sample sequenced in a study of cytomegalovirus exposure and HLA in healthy donors. Clones were sequenced by immunoSEQ multiplex PCR, and TCRdb holds only the in-frame ones, with some missing. The repertoire holds some 99,000 clones, with about nine tenths as singletons. Sequenced: PBMCs. Source of these receptors: a woman between 18 and 29 years old in good health and CMV-seronegative.

This chain uses TRBV9 with TRBJ1-1; D is uncertain. There are 13 residues in the CDR3. Trimming took off 2 bases at V and 1 base at J, with 6 bases between the two ends. Germline-derived CDR1 and CDR2 are SGDLS and YYNGEE. The CDR3 region has the DNA TGTGCCAGCAGCGTTGAGGAGAACACTGAAGCTTTCTTT. Protein: CASSVEENTEAFF.

J is TRBJ2-7 and V is TRBV5-4, with 7 bases identical to TRBD2. The V segment lost 2 bases and the J segment 1 base; nucleotides outside the gene matches: 6. CDR1 and CDR2 (germline): SGHNT, YYREEE (reference sequence). CDR3 size: 15 residues. CDR3: CASSLSPSGSYEQYF. The CDR3 nucleotides read TGTGCCAGCAGCTTATCGCCTAGCGGTTCCTACGAGCAGTACTTC.

J is TRBJ2-7 and V is TRBV6-5; a possible D gene is TRBD1 (5 bases). This CDR3 has 13 amino acids. CDR1 MNHEY and CDR2 SVGAGI come from the germline V gene. The V end lost 3 bases, the J end lost 2 bases, and 8 bases lay between the germline ends. The CDR3 here is CASSYMTAYEQYF. In nucleotides, the CDR3 is TGTGCCAGCAGTTATATGACAGCCTACGAGCAGTACTTC.

This chain joins TRBV5-4 and TRBJ1-2; TRBD1 is a possible D gene (5 bases). The V gene's germline CDR1 is SGHNT and CDR2 YYREEE (reference sequence). The V and J ends lost 0 bases and 2 bases respectively, with 14 bases between them. The CDR3 has 16 residues. The CDR3 DNA reads as TGTGCCAGCAGCTTGGCAGCGGGGCAGAGGAACTATGGCTACACCTTC. Protein product: CASSLAAGQRNYGYTF.

This clone was counted between two and nine times. CDR3: CASSPDNEQFF. The CDR3 DNA is TGTGCCAGCAGTCCCGACAATGAGCAGTTCTTC. This rearrangement joins TRBV28 to TRBJ2-1; no firm D call. The CDR3 contains 11 residues. Germline-derived CDR1 and CDR2 are MDHEN and SYDVKM. V lost 5 bases and J 5 bases, leaving 4 bases between the germline ends.

The chain carries TRBV15 and TRBJ2-1; TRBD1 might be the D (6 bases). This CDR3 is 14 amino acids long. V shed 1 base and J shed 7 bases, with 11 bases lying between them. CDR1 is LNHNV, CDR2 YYDKDF, per germline (reference sequence). The CDR3 nucleotides read TGTGCCACCAGCAGAGCGAGGGGGAGAAATGAGCAGTTCTTC. As protein: CATSRARGRNEQFF.

The chain carries TRBV13 and TRBJ2-1; tentative D call: TRBD2 (6 bases). Germline V gene lookup returns CDR1 PRHDT and CDR2 FYEKMQ (reference sequence). V was trimmed by 2 bases and J by 0 bases, leaving 11 bases between them. The CDR3 covers 16 residues. The CDR3 DNA reads TGTGCCAGCAGCTTATTTGCCGGGGGCTCCTACAATGAGCAGTTCTTC. Its translation is CASSLFAGGSYNEQFF.

Here the CDR3 reads CASSSFGGTEAFF. For the CDR3, the DNA is TGTGCCAGCAGCTCCTTCGGGGGAACTGAAGCTTTCTTT. This chain links TRBV11-2 with TRBJ1-1; tentatively, D is TRBD1 (5 bases). The CDR3 spans 13 residues. Deletions cut 4 bases from V and 5 bases from J, with 11 bases between. Germline CDR1 is SGHAT and CDR2 is FQNNGV.

This chain links TRBV9 with TRBJ2-7, with 13 positions matching TRBD2. Trimming took 0 bases from V and 7 from J; bases not matched to a gene: 7. Per the germline V gene, CDR1 is SGDLS and CDR2 is YYNGEE. The CDR3 runs 16 residues. CDR3 sequence (DNA): TGTGCCAGCAGCGTAGGAGGACTAGCGGGAGTTGTTGAGCAGTACTTC. This translates into CASSVGGLAGVVEQYF.

This clone was observed once. The chain has TRBV25-1 and TRBJ2-5; 7 bases map to TRBD2. The V gene end was trimmed by 2 bases and the J gene end by 3 bases; junction bases not matched to a gene: 3. The CDR3 contains 14 residues. CDR1 and CDR2 (germline): MGHDK, SYGVNS. The chain's CDR3 is CASSEGGGKETQYF. CDR3 nucleotides: TGTGCCAGCAGTGAAGGGGGGGGGAAAGAGACCCAGTACTTC.

The CDR3 sequence: CAISDSGEQYF. Written as DNA, the CDR3 is TGTGCCATCAGTGACTCGGGGGAGCAGTACTTC. The chain uses TRBV10-3 and TRBJ2-7; D is possibly TRBD2 (5 bases). The CDR3 loop spans 11 amino acids. V was cut by 3 bases and J by 7 bases, with 7 bases left in between. The germline V gene encodes CDR1 ENHRY and CDR2 SYGVKD.

This chain connects TRBV11-2 to TRBJ1-3; D uncertain. V shed 4 bases and J shed 3 bases, with 7 bases lying between them. Germline CDR1 reads SGHAT; CDR2 reads FQNNGV. The CDR3 contains 13 residues. In nucleotides, the CDR3 is TGTGCCAGCAGCTCGCCACTTGGAAACACCATATATTTT. Protein sequence: CASSSPLGNTIYF. The variable domain in full, with the rest retrieved from reference TRBV11-2 and TRBJ1-3, is EAGVAQSPRYKIIEKRQSVAFWCNPISGHATLYWYQQILGQGPKLLIQFQNNGVVDDSQLPKDRFSAERLKGVDSTLKIQPAKLEDSAVYLCASSSPLGNTIYFGEGSWLTVV.

This rearrangement joins TRBV25-1 to TRBJ2-5; 7 nucleotides line up with TRBD2. After removal of 7 bases from V and 2 bases from J, the junction contained 10 bases not matched to a gene. The CDR3 totals 15 residues. Germline V lookup: CDR1 MGHDK, CDR2 SYGVNS. CDR3 coding DNA: TGTGCCAGCACCCCAAGGGAGGGACCTCAAGAGACCCAGTACTTC. It specifies CASTPREGPQETQYF.

The genes are TRBV5-1 and TRBJ1-2; D perhaps matches TRBD1 (5 bases). This CDR3 region has 14 residues. From germline, CDR1 is SGHRS and CDR2 YFSETQ. With 0 bases removed from V and 6 bases from J, the gap between germline ends came to 12 bases. DNA of the CDR3: TGCGCCAGCAGCTTGGAACGGGGGGGAGATGGCTACACCTTC. Amino acid sequence: CASSLERGGDGYTF.

A few counts support this clone. This sample also contains other DNA sequences that code for the same CDR3. The CDR3 coding sequence is TGTGCCAGCAGCTTGGAGACAGGAACTAATGAAAAACTGTTTTTT. It yields the protein CASSLETGTNEKLFF. The chain combines TRBV5-4 with TRBJ1-4; possibly TRBD1 for D (6 bases). With 0 bases removed from V and 1 base from J, the gap between germline ends came to 7 bases. The CDR3 is made up of 15 amino acids. Germline lookup yields CDR1 SGHNT and CDR2 YYREEE (reference sequence).

This chain uses TRBV1 with TRBJ2-5; the table's D call, TRBD2, was not checked against the DNA. TRBV1 is a known pseudogene. CDR3 length: 17 residues. As DNA, the CDR3 is TGCACCAGCAGCCGGAGGGAAAAGCGGGGGGGGAGAGAGACCCAGTACTTC. This codes for CTSSRREKRGGRETQYF.

J is TRBJ2-7 and V is TRBV5-8; possibly TRBD2 for D (6 bases). V was trimmed by 0 bases and J by 2 bases, leaving 12 bases between them. Germline values: CDR1 SGHTS, CDR2 YDEGEE. The CDR3 length is 15 residues. CDR3 residues: CASSLDLARPYEQYF. CDR3 sequence (DNA): TGTGCCAGCAGCTTGGACCTAGCGAGACCCTACGAGCAGTACTTC.

The chain is built from TRBV12-5 and TRBJ2-5, with 7 bases identical to TRBD1. With V trimmed by 5 bases and J by 2 bases, 2 bases remained unmatched. The CDR3 totals 13 residues. The germline gives CDR1 LGHNT, CDR2 FRNRAP. The CDR3: CASGRDSQETQYF. The CDR3 coding sequence is TGTGCTAGTGGTCGGGACAGTCAAGAGACCCAGTACTTC.

The chain has TRBV30 and TRBJ2-5, with TRBD1 matching over 8 bases. This CDR3 is 13 amino acids long. Germline V lookup: CDR1 GTSNPN, CDR2 SVGIG (reference sequence). Trimming at V came to 5 bases and at J to 5 bases, leaving 7 bases not matched to a gene. For the CDR3, the DNA is TGTGCCTGGGACAGGGGTCGGCGGGAGACCCAGTACTTC. Translated, it gives CAWDRGRRETQYF.

Written as DNA, the CDR3 is TGTGCCTGGAGTAGCAACCAAGAGACCCAGTACTTC. Translating gives CAWSSNQETQYF. This sequence joins TRBV30 and TRBJ2-5; D call uncertain. The CDR3 runs 12 residues. V gave up 2 bases and J gave up 0 bases, with 4 bases separating them. Germline V gene lookup returns CDR1 GTSNPN and CDR2 SVGIG (reference sequence). The full variable domain, in which reference TRBV30 and TRBJ2-5 provide the parts outside the CDR3, is SQTIHQWPATLVQPVGSPLSLECTVEGTSNPNLYWYRQAAGRGLQLLFYSVGIGQISSEVPQNLSASRPQDRQFILSSKKLLLSDSGFYLCAWSSNQETQYFGPGTRLLVL.

The chain combines TRBV5-4 with TRBJ2-7; 7 bases align to TRBD2. This CDR3 region has 14 residues. The germline CDR1 and CDR2 sequences are SGHNT and YYREEE (reference sequence). The junction had 10 bases not matched to a gene; V was cut back by 7 bases and J by 3 bases. The CDR3 reads CASGTKIGDYEQYF. The CDR3 nucleotides are TGTGCCAGCGGGACTAAAATCGGGGACTACGAGCAGTACTTC.

For this clone: Other DNA sequences in the sample encode the same CDR3. The chain links TRBV20-1 to TRBJ2-5; no firm D call. The CDR3 is made up of 11 amino acids. Trimming cost V 6 bases and J 5 bases, with 10 bases left between them. The germline CDR1 and CDR2 sequences are DFQATT and SNEGSKA (reference sequence). Here the CDR3 reads CSASVKETQYF. CDR3 DNA: TGCAGTGCCTCAGTCAAGGAGACCCAGTACTTC.

The rearrangement uses TRBV2 and TRBJ2-7; TRBD2 is a possible D gene (5 bases). The V gene's germline CDR1 is SNHLY and CDR2 FYNNEI. The V and J ends lost 4 bases and 7 bases respectively, with 26 bases between them. There are 17 residues in the CDR3. CDR3 bases: TGTGCCAGCAGTGTCTGGCTATGGGGATCGGCTTCGGGAGAGCAGTACTTC. Encoded protein: CASSVWLWGSASGEQYF.

CDR3 region: CAWTGGNTIYF. For the CDR3, the DNA is TGTGCCTGGACGGGGGGAAACACCATATATTTT. The chain links TRBV30 to TRBJ1-3; unclear D gene. The germline gives CDR1 GTSNPN, CDR2 SVGIG (reference sequence). CDR3 size: 11 residues. With 4 bases removed from V and 4 bases from J, the gap between germline ends came to 5 bases.

The gene calls are TRBV28 and TRBJ2-7; 9 nucleotides align to TRBD1. CDR3 size: 14 residues. V lost 8 bases to trimming and J lost 5 bases; unmatched junction nucleotides: 10. Germline CDR1 MDHEN, CDR2 SYDVKM. DNA for the CDR3: TGTGCCAGCTACGGACAGGGGTCAAGGAACGAGCAGTACTTC. It codes for CASYGQGSRNEQYF. The entire variable domain, with the rest obtained from reference TRBV28 and TRBJ2-7, is as follows: DVKVTQSSRYLVKRTGEKVFLECVQDMDHENMFWYRQDPGLGLRLIYFSYDVKMKEKGDIPEGYSVSREKKERFSLILESASTNQTSMYLCASYGQGSRNEQYFGPGTRLTVT.

This clone has a single count. The CDR3 sequence is CASRGVGETQYF. CDR3 nucleotides: TGTGCCAGCAGAGGGGTTGGGGAGACCCAGTACTTC. V usage is TRBV25-1 and J usage is TRBJ2-5, with a tentative D call TRBD1 (5 bases). The germline CDR1 and CDR2 sequences are MGHDK and SYGVNS. The CDR3 extends over 12 amino acids. Trimming took off 6 bases at V and 5 bases at J, with 10 bases between the two ends.